Each of the 3 T cell receptor beta chains below was sequenced from the same sample in a study of shared clonotypes between healthy human individuals. This table comes from immunoSEQ multiplex PCR, and its TCRdb copy is limited to in-frame clones, with some not included. The sample holds 190,000 or so clones, about 93% seen once. Sample: naive CD4+ T cells sorted from blood. Subset described: CD45RA+ positively selected. The receptors shown here come from a woman in her 30s in good health.

This chain links TRBV28 with TRBJ2-7, with 8 bases that match TRBD2. Germline V gene lookup returns CDR1 MDHEN and CDR2 SYDVKM. CDR3 length equals 15 residues. J gave up 5 bases and V 6 bases, and 12 bases lay outside the gene matches. CDR3 sequence reads: CASSRQAGVRNEQYF. The CDR3 DNA sequence: TGTGCCAGCAGCCGGCAAGCGGGAGTGCGTAACGAGCAGTACTTC.

V gene TRBV5-1 combines with J gene TRBJ2-1, with D tentatively TRBD1 (6 bases). V lost 4 bases and J lost 5, with 19 bases in between. Germline CDR1 SGHRS, CDR2 YFSETQ. The CDR3 runs to 16 residues. This chain's CDR3 is CASSPSPAGDHNEQFF. The CDR3 DNA reads as TGCGCCAGCAGCCCGAGTCCGGCAGGGGACCACAATGAGCAGTTCTTC.

The rearrangement links TRBV10-3 to TRBJ2-1; D gene unclear. V lost 0 bases and J 0 bases, leaving 6 bases between the germline ends. The CDR3 sequence is 15 residues long. In germline, CDR1 is ENHRY, CDR2 SYGVKD. The CDR3 spells CAISESAVSYNEQFF. The CDR3 region has the DNA TGTGCCATCAGTGAGTCTGCAGTCTCCTACAATGAGCAGTTCTTC.